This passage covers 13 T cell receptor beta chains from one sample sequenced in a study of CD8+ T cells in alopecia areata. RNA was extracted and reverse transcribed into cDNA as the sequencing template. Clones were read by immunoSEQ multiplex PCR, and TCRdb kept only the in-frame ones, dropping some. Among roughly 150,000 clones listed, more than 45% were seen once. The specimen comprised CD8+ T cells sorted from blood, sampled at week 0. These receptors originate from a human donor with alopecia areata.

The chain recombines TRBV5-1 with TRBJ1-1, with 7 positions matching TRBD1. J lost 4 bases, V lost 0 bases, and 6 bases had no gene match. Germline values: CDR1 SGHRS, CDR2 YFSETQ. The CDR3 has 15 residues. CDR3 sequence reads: CASSLGDRDGTEAFF. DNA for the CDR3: TGCGCCAGCAGCTTGGGAGACAGGGATGGCACTGAAGCTTTCTTT.

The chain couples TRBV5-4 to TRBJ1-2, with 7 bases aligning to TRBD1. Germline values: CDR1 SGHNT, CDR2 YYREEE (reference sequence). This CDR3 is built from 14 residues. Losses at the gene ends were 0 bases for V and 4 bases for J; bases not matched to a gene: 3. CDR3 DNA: TGTGCCAGCAGCTTGGACAGGGGTGGCTATGGCTACACCTTC. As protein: CASSLDRGGYGYTF.

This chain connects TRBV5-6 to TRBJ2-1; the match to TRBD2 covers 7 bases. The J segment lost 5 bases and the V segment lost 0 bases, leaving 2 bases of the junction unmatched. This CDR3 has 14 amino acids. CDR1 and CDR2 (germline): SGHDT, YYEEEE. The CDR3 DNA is TGTGCCAGCAGCTTGGCCAGCGGGAACAATGAGCAGTTCTTC. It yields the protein CASSLASGNNEQFF. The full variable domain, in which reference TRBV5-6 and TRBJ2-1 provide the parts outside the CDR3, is DAGVTQSPTHLIKTRGQQVTLRCSPKSGHDTVSWYQQALGQGPQFIFQYYEEEERQRGNFPDRFSGHQFPNYSSELNVNALLLGDSALYLCASSLASGNNEQFFGPGTRLTVL.

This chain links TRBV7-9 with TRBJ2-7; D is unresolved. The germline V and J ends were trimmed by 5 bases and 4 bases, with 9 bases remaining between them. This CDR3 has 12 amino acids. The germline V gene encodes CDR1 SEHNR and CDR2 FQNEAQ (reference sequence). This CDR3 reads CASSKGRYEQYF. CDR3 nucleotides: TGTGCCAGCAGCAAAGGACGGTACGAGCAGTACTTC.

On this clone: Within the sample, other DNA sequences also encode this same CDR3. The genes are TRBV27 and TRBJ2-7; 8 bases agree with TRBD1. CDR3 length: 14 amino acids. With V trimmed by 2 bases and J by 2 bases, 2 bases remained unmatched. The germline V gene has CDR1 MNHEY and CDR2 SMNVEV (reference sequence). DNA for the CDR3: TGTGCCAGCAGTTTAGGGACAGGAGCCTACGAGCAGTACTTC. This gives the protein CASSLGTGAYEQYF.

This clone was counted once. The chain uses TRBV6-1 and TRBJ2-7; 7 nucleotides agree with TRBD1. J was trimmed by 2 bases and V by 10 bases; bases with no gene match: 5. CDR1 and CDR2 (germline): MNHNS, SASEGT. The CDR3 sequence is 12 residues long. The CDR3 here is CATQGVAYEQYF. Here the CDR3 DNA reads TGTGCCACCCAGGGGGTTGCCTACGAGCAGTACTTC.

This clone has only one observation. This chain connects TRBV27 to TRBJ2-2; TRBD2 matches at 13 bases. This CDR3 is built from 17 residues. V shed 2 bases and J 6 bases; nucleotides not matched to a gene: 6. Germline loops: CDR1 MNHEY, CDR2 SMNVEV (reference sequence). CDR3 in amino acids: CASSLVGTSGVSGELFF. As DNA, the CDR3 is TGTGCCAGCAGTTTAGTGGGGACTAGCGGGGTGTCCGGGGAGCTGTTTTTT.

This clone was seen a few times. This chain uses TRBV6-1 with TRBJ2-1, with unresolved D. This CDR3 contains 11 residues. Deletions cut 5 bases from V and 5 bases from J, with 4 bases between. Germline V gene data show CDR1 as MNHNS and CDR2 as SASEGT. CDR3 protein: CASSIDNEQFF. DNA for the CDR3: TGTGCCAGCAGTATTGACAATGAGCAGTTCTTC.

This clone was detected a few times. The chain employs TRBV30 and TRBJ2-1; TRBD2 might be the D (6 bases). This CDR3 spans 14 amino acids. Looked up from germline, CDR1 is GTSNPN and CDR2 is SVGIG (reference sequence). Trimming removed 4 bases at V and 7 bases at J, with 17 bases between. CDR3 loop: CAWNPGLALNEQFF. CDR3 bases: TGTGCCTGGAATCCGGGACTGGCCCTTAATGAGCAGTTCTTC.

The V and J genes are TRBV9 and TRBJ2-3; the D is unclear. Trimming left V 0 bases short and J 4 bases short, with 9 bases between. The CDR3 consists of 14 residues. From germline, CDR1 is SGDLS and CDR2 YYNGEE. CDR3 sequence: CASSVADASDTQYF. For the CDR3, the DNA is TGTGCCAGCAGCGTAGCAGACGCATCAGATACGCAGTATTTT. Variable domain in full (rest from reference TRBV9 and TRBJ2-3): DSGVTQTPKHLITATGQRVTLRCSPRSGDLSVYWYQQSLDQGLQFLIQYYNGEERAKGNILERFSAQQFPDLHSELNLSSLELGDSALYFCASSVADASDTQYFGPGTRLTVL.

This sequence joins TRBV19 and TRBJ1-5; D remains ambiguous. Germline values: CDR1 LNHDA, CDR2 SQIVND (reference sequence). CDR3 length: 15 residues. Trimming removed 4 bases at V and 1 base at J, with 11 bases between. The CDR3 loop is CASSTFRRSNQPQHF. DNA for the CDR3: TGTGCCAGTAGTACCTTTAGACGGAGCAATCAGCCCCAGCATTTT.

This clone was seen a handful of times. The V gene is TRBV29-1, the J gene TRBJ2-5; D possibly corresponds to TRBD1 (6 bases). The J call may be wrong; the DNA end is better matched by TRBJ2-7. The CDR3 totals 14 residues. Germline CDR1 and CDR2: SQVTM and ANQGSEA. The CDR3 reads CSVALDSSSYEQYF. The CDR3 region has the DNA TGCAGCGTTGCACTGGACAGTAGCTCCTACGAGCAGTACTTC.

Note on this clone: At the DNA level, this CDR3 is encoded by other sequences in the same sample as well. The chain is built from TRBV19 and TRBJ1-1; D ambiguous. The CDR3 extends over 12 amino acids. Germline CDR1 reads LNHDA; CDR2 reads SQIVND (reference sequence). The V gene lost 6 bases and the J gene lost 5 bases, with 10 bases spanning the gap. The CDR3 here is CASSDRGTEAFF. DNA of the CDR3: TGTGCCAGTAGCGACCGTGGGACTGAAGCTTTCTTT.